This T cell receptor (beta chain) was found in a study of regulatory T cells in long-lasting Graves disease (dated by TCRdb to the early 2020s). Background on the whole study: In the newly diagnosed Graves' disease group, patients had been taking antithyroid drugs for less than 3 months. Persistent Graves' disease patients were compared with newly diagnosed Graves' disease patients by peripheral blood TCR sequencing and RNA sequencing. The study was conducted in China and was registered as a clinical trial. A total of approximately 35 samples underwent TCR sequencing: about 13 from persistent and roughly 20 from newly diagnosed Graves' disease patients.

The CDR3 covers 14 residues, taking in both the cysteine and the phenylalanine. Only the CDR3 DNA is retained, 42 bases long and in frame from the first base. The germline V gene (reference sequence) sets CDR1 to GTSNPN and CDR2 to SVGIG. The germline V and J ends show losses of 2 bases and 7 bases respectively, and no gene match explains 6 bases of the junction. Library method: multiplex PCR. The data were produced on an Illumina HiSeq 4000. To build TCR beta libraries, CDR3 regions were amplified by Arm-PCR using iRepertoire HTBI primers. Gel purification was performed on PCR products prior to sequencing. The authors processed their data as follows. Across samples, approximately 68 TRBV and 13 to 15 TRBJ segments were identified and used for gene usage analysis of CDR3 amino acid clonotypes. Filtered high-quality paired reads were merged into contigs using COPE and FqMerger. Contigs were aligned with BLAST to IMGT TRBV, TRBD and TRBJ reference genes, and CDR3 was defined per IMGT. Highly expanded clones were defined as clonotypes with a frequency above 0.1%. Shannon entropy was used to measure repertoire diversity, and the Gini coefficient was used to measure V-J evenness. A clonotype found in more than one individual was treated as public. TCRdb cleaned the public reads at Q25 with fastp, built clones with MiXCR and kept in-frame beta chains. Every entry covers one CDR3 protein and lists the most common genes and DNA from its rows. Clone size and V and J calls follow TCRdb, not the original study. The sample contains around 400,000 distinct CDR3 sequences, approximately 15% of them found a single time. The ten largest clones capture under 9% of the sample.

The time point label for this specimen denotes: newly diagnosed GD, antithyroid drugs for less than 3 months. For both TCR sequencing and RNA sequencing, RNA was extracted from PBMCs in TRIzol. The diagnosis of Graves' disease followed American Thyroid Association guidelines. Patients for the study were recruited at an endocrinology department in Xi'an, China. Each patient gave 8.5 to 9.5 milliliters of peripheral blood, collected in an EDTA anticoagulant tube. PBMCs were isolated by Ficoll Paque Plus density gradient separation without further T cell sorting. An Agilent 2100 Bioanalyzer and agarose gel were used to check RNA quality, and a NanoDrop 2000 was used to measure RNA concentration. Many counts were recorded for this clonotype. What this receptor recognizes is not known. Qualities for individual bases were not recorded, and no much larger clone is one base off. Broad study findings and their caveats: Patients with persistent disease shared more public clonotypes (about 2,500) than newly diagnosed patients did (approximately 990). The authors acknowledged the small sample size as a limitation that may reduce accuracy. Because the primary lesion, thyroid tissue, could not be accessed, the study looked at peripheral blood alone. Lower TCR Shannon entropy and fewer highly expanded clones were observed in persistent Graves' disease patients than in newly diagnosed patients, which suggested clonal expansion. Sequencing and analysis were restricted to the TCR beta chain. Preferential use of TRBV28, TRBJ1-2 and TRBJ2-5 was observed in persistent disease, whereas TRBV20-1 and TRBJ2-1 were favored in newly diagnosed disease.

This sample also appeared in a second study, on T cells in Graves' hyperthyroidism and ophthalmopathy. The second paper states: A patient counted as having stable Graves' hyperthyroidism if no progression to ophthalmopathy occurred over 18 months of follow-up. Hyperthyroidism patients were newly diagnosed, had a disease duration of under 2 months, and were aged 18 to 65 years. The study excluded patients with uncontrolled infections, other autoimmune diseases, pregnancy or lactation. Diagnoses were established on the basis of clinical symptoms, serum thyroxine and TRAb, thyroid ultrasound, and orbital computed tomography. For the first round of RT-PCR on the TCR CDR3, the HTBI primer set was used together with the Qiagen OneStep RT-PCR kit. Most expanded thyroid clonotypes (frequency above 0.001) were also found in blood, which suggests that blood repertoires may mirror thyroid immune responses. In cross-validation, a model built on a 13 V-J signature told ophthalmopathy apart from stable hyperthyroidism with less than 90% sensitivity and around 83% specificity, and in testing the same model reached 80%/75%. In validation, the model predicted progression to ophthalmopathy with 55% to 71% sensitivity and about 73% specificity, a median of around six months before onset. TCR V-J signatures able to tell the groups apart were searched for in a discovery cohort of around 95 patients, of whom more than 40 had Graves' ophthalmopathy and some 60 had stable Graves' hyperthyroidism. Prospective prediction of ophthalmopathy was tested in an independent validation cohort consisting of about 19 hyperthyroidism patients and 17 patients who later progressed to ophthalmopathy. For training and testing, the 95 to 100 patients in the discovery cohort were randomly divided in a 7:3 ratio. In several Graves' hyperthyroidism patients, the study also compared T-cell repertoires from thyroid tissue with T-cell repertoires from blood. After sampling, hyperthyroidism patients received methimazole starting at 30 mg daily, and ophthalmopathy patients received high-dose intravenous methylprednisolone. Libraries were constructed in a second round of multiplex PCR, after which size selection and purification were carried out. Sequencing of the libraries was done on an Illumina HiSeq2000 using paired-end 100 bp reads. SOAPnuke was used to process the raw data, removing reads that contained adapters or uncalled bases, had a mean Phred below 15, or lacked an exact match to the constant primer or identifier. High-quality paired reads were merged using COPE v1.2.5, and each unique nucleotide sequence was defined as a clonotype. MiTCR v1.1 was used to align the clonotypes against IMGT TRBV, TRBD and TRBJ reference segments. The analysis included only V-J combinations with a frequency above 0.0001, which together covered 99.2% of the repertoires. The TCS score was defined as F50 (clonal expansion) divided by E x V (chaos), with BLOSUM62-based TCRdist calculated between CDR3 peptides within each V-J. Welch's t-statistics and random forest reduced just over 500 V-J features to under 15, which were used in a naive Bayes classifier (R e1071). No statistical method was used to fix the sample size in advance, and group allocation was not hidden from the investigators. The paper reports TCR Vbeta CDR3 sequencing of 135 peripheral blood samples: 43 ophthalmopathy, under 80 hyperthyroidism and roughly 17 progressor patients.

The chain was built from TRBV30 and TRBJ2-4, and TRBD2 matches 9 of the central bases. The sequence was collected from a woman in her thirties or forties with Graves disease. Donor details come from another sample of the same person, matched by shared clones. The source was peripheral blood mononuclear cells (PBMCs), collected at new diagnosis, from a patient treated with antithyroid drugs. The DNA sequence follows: TGTGCCTGGAGTACCGGGACTAGCAGGAACATTCAGTACTTC. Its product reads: CAWSTGTSRNIQYF.